This T cell receptor (beta chain) stems from a study of blood T cell repertoires in COVID-19. Study details: The United States, Italy and Spain were the sources of the acute and convalescent COVID-19 samples. Sample material is recorded as cDNA or gDNA derived from T cells, B-cell-depleted T cells, or PBMCs.

The germline V gene has CDR1 SGHNT and CDR2 YYREEE (reference sequence). The CDR3 is 16 residues long. V was cut by 4 bases and J by 6 bases, with 20 bases left in between. Study processing details: Estimation of nucleated cell counts relied on the amplification of reference gene primers. The repertoire was sequenced with immunoSEQ multiplex PCR; TCRdb's copy has only in-frame clones and lacks some. V and J calls and clone size come straight from that table; D and trimming were deduced from the DNA. The table has 150,000 to 200,000 clones, approximately 78% seen once; the top ten hold roughly a tenth.

Material for sequencing was peripheral blood. The chain couples TRBV5-4 to TRBJ2-1; a weak D match, TRBD2 (6 bases). The source is a human donor in a cohort sampled during active COVID-19. The CDR3 reads CASSLGGVPGVNEQFF. The CDR3 nucleotides read TGTGCCAGCAGCCTGGGCGGGGTCCCCGGGGTCAATGAGCAGTTCTTC.